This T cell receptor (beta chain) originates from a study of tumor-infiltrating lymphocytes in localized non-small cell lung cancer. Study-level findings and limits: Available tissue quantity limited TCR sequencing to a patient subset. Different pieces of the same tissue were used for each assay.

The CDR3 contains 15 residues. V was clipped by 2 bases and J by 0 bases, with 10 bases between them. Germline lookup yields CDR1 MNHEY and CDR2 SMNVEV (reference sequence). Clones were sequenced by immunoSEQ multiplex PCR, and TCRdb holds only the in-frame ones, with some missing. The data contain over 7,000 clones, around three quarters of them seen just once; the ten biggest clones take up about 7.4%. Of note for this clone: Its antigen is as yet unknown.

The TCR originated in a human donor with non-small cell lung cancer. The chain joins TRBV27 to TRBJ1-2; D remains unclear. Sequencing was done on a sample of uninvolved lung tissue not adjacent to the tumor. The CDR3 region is CASSLEGFSNYGYTF. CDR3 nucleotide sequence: TGTGCCAGCAGTTTAGAGGGTTTCTCTAACTATGGCTACACCTTC.